The 20 T cell receptor beta chains in this list originate from one sample, sequenced in a study of cytomegalovirus exposure and HLA in healthy donors. With 60 Vbeta and 13 Jbeta primers, the PCR was carried out. Profiled with immunoSEQ multiplex PCR; TCRdb holds only in-frame clones, not every one. The sample consists of about 200,000 clones, 75% to 85% of them appearing once. Source material: PBMCs. The receptors here all came from a woman in her forties or fifties in good health and CMV-seropositive.

The rearrangement uses TRBV29-1 and TRBJ2-7; 7 bases agree with TRBD1. V was pared by 7 bases and J by 10 bases, with 16 bases of the junction left unmatched. The germline gives CDR1 SQVTM, CDR2 ANQGSEA. The CDR3 runs 13 residues. The CDR3 region is CSASSDRDWVQYF. CDR3 nucleotides: TGCAGCGCAAGCTCAGACAGGGATTGGGTACAGTACTTC.

The rearrangement links TRBV23-1 to TRBJ1-3, with unresolved D. TRBV23-1 carries the ORF label, with uncertain function. V gave up 10 bases and J gave up 0 bases, with 7 bases separating them. The CDR3 runs to 12 residues. The CDR3 DNA reads TGCGCCACGACTCCCTCTGGAAACACCATATATTTT. It encodes CATTPSGNTIYF.

This rearrangement joins TRBV4-3 to TRBJ2-3, with 8 bases matching TRBD1. The germline CDR1 and CDR2 sequences are LGHNA and YSLEER. The CDR3 length is 17 residues. The V segment lost 1 base and the J segment 4 bases; nucleotides outside the gene matches: 10. CDR3 in DNA: TGCGCCAGCAGCCAAGCGATCGGACAGGGTGGTCCAGATACGCAGTATTTT. It specifies CASSQAIGQGGPDTQYF.

This chain joins TRBV2 and TRBJ1-5; D is ambiguous. The CDR3 runs to 13 residues. Germline V gene data show CDR1 as SNHLY and CDR2 as FYNNEI. Trimming removed 3 bases from V and 3 bases from J, with 6 bases in between. The CDR3 DNA is TGTGCCAGCAGTGACAGGCACAATCAGCCCCAGCATTTT. It translates to CASSDRHNQPQHF.

V usage is TRBV5-1 and J usage is TRBJ2-7; 8 bases fit TRBD1. V was clipped by 4 bases and J by 4 bases; unmatched bases: 7. The CDR3 loop spans 14 amino acids. Germline CDR1 SGHRS, CDR2 YFSETQ. The CDR3 protein is CASSQQGGGYEQYF. CDR3 sequence (DNA): TGCGCCAGCAGCCAACAGGGGGGAGGATACGAGCAGTACTTC. The full variable domain, in which reference TRBV5-1 and TRBJ2-7 provide the parts outside the CDR3, is KAGVTQTPRYLIKTRGQQVTLSCSPISGHRSVSWYQQTPGQGLQFLFEYFSETQRNKGNFPGRFSGRQFSNSRSEMNVSTLELGDSALYLCASSQQGGGYEQYFGPGTRLTVT.

The V and J genes are TRBV28 and TRBJ1-2; D is possibly TRBD1 (6 bases). Trimming stripped 4 bases from V and 4 bases from J, with 10 bases between. Germline CDR1 MDHEN, CDR2 SYDVKM. This CDR3 is 13 amino acids long. Here the CDR3 DNA reads TGTGCCAGCAGTTCACAGGGCCCCTATGGCTACACCTTC. Translating it yields CASSSQGPYGYTF.

This sequence joins TRBV2 and TRBJ1-2; 10 positions match TRBD1. The V gene end was trimmed by 4 bases and the J gene end by 4 bases; junction bases not matched to a gene: 6. CDR3 length equals 15 residues. Germline CDR1 SNHLY, CDR2 FYNNEI. The DNA for the CDR3 is TGTGCCAGCAGTGGTGGGGACAGGGGAGTCTATGGCTACACCTTC. Its protein is CASSGGDRGVYGYTF.

The chain joins TRBV29-1 to TRBJ2-5, with D possibly being TRBD1 (6 bases). The germline gives CDR1 SQVTM, CDR2 ANQGSEA. This CDR3 region has 14 residues. Trimming pared 4 bases from V and 4 bases from J, leaving 16 bases between. This chain's CDR3 is CSVGPTTGRETQYF. Written as DNA, the CDR3 is TGCAGCGTTGGACCCACTACAGGGAGAGAGACCCAGTACTTC.

The rearrangement links TRBV18 to TRBJ1-1; tentative D call: TRBD1 (5 bases). This CDR3 comprises 15 residues. V lost 3 bases and J 2 bases, leaving 13 bases between the germline ends. Germline lookup yields CDR1 KGHSH and CDR2 LQKENI. DNA for the CDR3: TGTGCCAGCTCACCTGAGTGGGGCGGAAACACTGAAGCTTTCTTT. Translated, it gives CASSPEWGGNTEAFF.

This chain connects TRBV2 to TRBJ2-7; TRBD2 matches at 10 bases. The length of the CDR3 is 14 residues. Germline CDR1 is SNHLY and CDR2 is FYNNEI. Trimming at V came to 6 bases and at J to 2 bases, leaving 4 bases not matched to a gene. In DNA form, the CDR3 reads TGTGCCAGCAGCCAGCGGGAGGGAGCCTACGAGCAGTACTTC. It specifies CASSQREGAYEQYF. Complete variable domain (other parts from reference TRBV2 and TRBJ2-7): EPEVTQTPSHQVTQMGQEVILRCVPISNHLYFYWYRQILGQKVEFLVSFYNNEISEKSEIFDDQFSVERPDGSNFTLKIRSTKLEDSAMYFCASSQREGAYEQYFGPGTRLTVT.

This chain joins TRBV30 and TRBJ2-2; tentative D call: TRBD1 (6 bases). V was pared by 3 bases and J by 0 bases, with 8 bases between. Looked up from germline, CDR1 is GTSNPN and CDR2 is SVGIG (reference sequence). The CDR3 covers 14 residues. The CDR3 DNA sequence: TGTGCCTGGAGCGGGACAACGAACACCGGGGAGCTGTTTTTT. Protein product: CAWSGTTNTGELFF.

The chain has TRBV7-2 and TRBJ1-4; TRBD1 aligns across 8 bases. This CDR3 comprises 19 residues. Losses at the gene ends were 5 bases for V and 5 bases for J; bases not matched to a gene: 19. Germline V gene lookup returns CDR1 SGHTA and CDR2 FQGNSA. CDR3 region: CASSTSSYWTGKTNEKLFF. The CDR3 nucleotides are TGTGCCAGCAGCACTTCCTCTTACTGGACAGGGAAGACAAATGAAAAACTGTTTTTT.

The chain couples TRBV19 to TRBJ1-3, with TRBD1 matching 7 bases. Germline V gene data show CDR1 as LNHDA and CDR2 as SQIVND (reference sequence). The CDR3 totals 16 residues. J was trimmed by 0 bases and V by 3 bases; bases with no gene match: 5. Here the CDR3 reads CASSIEGQISGNTIYF. The CDR3, as DNA: TGTGCCAGTAGTATTGAGGGACAGATCTCTGGAAACACCATATATTTT.

V gene TRBV4-1 combines with J gene TRBJ2-3; 8 bases line up with TRBD1. CDR1 and CDR2 from the germline V gene are MGHRA and YSYEKL. The V and J ends lost 4 bases and 2 bases, in that order; junction bases with no gene match: 8. The CDR3 is 16 amino acids. This CDR3 reads CASSLQGASDTDTQYF. In nucleotides, the CDR3 is TGCGCCAGCAGCCTGCAGGGGGCTTCTGACACAGATACGCAGTATTTT.

V and J are TRBV7-9 and TRBJ1-4; maybe TRBD1 (6 bases). V lost 1 base and J lost 4, with 13 bases in between. Germline loops: CDR1 SEHNR, CDR2 FQNEAQ (reference sequence). The CDR3 length is 16 residues. The CDR3: CASSLGTVRGNEKLFF. The CDR3 bases are TGTGCCAGCAGCTTAGGGACAGTCCGGGGTAATGAAAAACTGTTTTTT.

The gene calls are TRBV7-2 and TRBJ2-5, with 12 bases that match TRBD2. The J segment lost 2 bases and the V segment lost 6 bases, leaving 7 bases of the junction unmatched. The CDR3 loop spans 16 amino acids. CDR1 is SGHTA and CDR2 is FQGNSA in the germline V gene. The DNA of the CDR3 is TGTGCCAGCAGGCGCGGGACTAGCGGGTTTCAAGAGACCCAGTACTTC. It yields the protein CASRRGTSGFQETQYF.

The table lists this clone with a count of one. The rearrangement links TRBV7-2 to TRBJ1-5; TRBD1 aligns across 9 bases. CDR3 length: 18 residues. CDR1 and CDR2 from the germline V gene are SGHTA and FQGNSA. V trimming: 0 bases; J trimming: 0 bases; junction bases outside the gene matches: 6. As DNA, the CDR3 is TGTGCCAGCAGCTTAGCAGGGCGACAGGGGGATAGCAATCAGCCCCAGCATTTT. This sequence encodes CASSLAGRQGDSNQPQHF.

The gene calls are TRBV19 and TRBJ1-6; D is uncertain. The CDR3 sequence is 15 residues long. Trimming pared 3 bases from V and 8 bases from J, leaving 14 bases between. CDR1 and CDR2 from the germline V gene are LNHDA and SQIVND (reference sequence). This CDR3 reads CASSIGKVAYSPLHF. CDR3 sequence (DNA): TGTGCCAGTAGTATCGGCAAAGTAGCCTATTCACCCCTCCACTTT.

The chain employs TRBV4-1 and TRBJ1-2; TRBD1 matches at 7 bases. The ends lost 0 bases at V and 4 bases at J; junction bases unmatched: 8. Per the germline V gene, CDR1 is MGHRA and CDR2 is YSYEKL. The CDR3 consists of 16 residues. The CDR3 here is CASSQDLARGTYGYTF. CDR3 nucleotides: TGCGCCAGCAGCCAAGATCTGGCCAGGGGGACCTATGGCTACACCTTC.

The chain is built from TRBV28 and TRBJ2-2; D is undetermined. Trimming removed 3 bases at V and 1 base at J, with 9 bases between. This CDR3 region has 15 residues. Germline V CDR1 and CDR2: MDHEN, SYDVKM. The CDR3 loop reads CASSFSPGNTGELFF. CDR3 nucleotide sequence: TGTGCCAGCAGTTTTTCCCCAGGGAACACCGGGGAGCTGTTTTTT. The entire variable domain, with the rest obtained from reference TRBV28 and TRBJ2-2, is as follows: DVKVTQSSRYLVKRTGEKVFLECVQDMDHENMFWYRQDPGLGLRLIYFSYDVKMKEKGDIPEGYSVSREKKERFSLILESASTNQTSMYLCASSFSPGNTGELFFGEGSRLTVL.